Listed below are T cell receptor beta chains from one sample, sequenced in a study of T cells after yellow fever vaccination. TCRdb used MiXCR to reprocess the 5' RACE reads, holding one entry per CDR3 protein. The sample contains over 250,000 distinct CDR3 sequences, about 5% of which appear only once. This specimen consisted of CD4+ T cells sorted from PBMCs, obtained on the day of the yellow fever booster vaccination. These receptors were collected from a man younger than 35 who received the YFV17D yellow fever vaccine. Each CDR3 is given with its conserved first and last residue.

CASRSTGNYGYTF TRBJ1-2 TRBV6-2/TRBV6-3
CASSLVVSGPYNEQFF TRBJ2-1 TRBV5-1
CASSWVGKGLRYEQYF TRBJ2-7 TRBV5-1
CASSFGPQTGELFF TRBJ2-2 TRBV11-2
CASSMERAQPQHF TRBJ1-5 TRBV12-3/TRBV12-4
CSASSRGQGRLVNQPQHF TRBJ1-5 TRBV20-1
CSARDRGAEAFF TRBJ1-1 TRBV20-1
CASSQVFPGGSPLHF TRBJ1-6 TRBV7-2
CASSQGPQFSGANVLTF TRBJ2-6 TRBV6-6
CSFSGAHYGYTF TRBJ1-2 TRBV29-1
CATSGQRGNIQYF TRBJ2-4 TRBV15
CAISESLAGNEQFF TRBJ2-1 TRBV10-3
CASTWDRVDNQPQHF TRBJ1-5 TRBV19
CASSFGPRALNTGELFF TRBJ2-2 TRBV5-1
CSVVKGADYGYTF TRBJ1-2 TRBV29-1
CASSVVSGGSSYNEQFF TRBJ2-1 TRBV9
CASSAVVVNEQFF TRBJ2-1 TRBV6-1
CASSLLGVTDTQYF TRBJ2-3 TRBV12-3/TRBV12-4
CASSETVGYGYTF TRBJ1-2 TRBV6-5
CASSLGDYLQETQYF TRBJ2-5 TRBV5-1
CASRWDRGDNYEQYF TRBJ2-7 TRBV23-1
CASTRDSNTEAFF TRBJ1-1 TRBV5-1
CSAPAQGHEQYF TRBJ2-7 TRBV20-1
CASRRRGDGYTF TRBJ1-2 TRBV6-5
CSEPGTENTGELFF TRBJ2-2 TRBV29-1
CASSPGPGWREKLFF TRBJ1-4 TRBV4-3
CSASRQVNYGYTF TRBJ1-2 TRBV20-1
CASGKDTNSPLHF TRBJ1-6 TRBV5-1
CASSWGGGSNEKLFF TRBJ1-4 TRBV27
CASSKRALNEKLFF TRBJ1-4 TRBV7-9
CASSLIGRGRSGGQETQYF TRBJ2-5 TRBV13
CASSQVTGDAYNEQFF TRBJ2-1 TRBV4-2
CATSDSGVGYTF TRBJ1-2 TRBV24-1
CASSAPWFF TRBJ2-1 TRBV2
CASSLAGVGETQYF TRBJ2-5 TRBV5-6
CASSLWSGNEQFF TRBJ2-1 TRBV7-8
CASSQSSAGGGDTQYF TRBJ2-3 TRBV4-3
CASSLGGYNTEAFF TRBJ1-1 TRBV5-1
CASSFGGGVKNIQYF TRBJ2-4 TRBV7-2
CASSYSKNGGGTQYF TRBJ2-3 TRBV6-6
CASSPQGRTEAFF TRBJ1-1 TRBV18
CASSLGREDRTDTQYF TRBJ2-3 TRBV5-1
CASTIKYRSYNEQFF TRBJ2-1 TRBV28
CASSLVGVSGTQYF TRBJ2-5 TRBV7-9
CASSSLNYGYTF TRBJ1-2 TRBV7-2
CASYDRGSGEKLFF TRBJ1-4 TRBV6-1
CSVAVTLSYEQYF TRBJ2-7 TRBV29-1
CASSYLRSGATYEQYF TRBJ2-7 TRBV6-5
CASSQQGEDTQYF TRBJ2-3 TRBV3-1